These 3 T cell receptor beta chains originate from one sample sequenced in a study of shared clonotypes between healthy human individuals. Produced via immunoSEQ multiplex PCR; TCRdb's table is partial and in-frame only. The sample contains about 380,000 clones, 96% of which appear only once. The sequenced sample consisted of memory CD8+ T cells sorted from blood. As for subset: CD45RO+ cells pooled with CCR7-negative TemRA cells. The origin of the receptors is a man aged 25 to 40 in good health.

The V gene is TRBV5-1, the J gene TRBJ1-1, with no clear D. The ends were cut back, 2 bases at V and 1 base at J, with 12 bases in the middle. The CDR3 consists of 15 residues. CDR1 is SGHRS and CDR2 is YFSETQ in the germline V gene. The CDR3 nucleotides are TGCGCCAGCAGCTTAAAGGTCGGGGAGAACACTGAAGCTTTCTTT. This gives the protein CASSLKVGENTEAFF. Full variable domain (remainder filled in from reference TRBV5-1 and TRBJ1-1): KAGVTQTPRYLIKTRGQQVTLSCSPISGHRSVSWYQQTPGQGLQFLFEYFSETQRNKGNFPGRFSGRQFSNSRSEMNVSTLELGDSALYLCASSLKVGENTEAFFGQGTRLTVV.

The J gene is TRBJ1-3, the V gene TRBV7-9; D possibly corresponds to TRBD1 (5 bases). This CDR3 has 14 amino acids. CDR1 SEHNR and CDR2 FQNEAQ come from the germline V gene (reference sequence). Trimming removed 4 bases from V and 0 bases from J, with 7 bases in between. The chain's CDR3 is CASSWDRSGNTIYF. CDR3 DNA: TGTGCCAGCAGCTGGGACCGCTCTGGAAACACCATATATTTT.

This chain links TRBV10-3 with TRBJ2-1; 10 bases are a match to TRBD2. V trimming: 7 bases; J trimming: 6 bases; junction bases outside the gene matches: 6. The CDR3 loop spans 14 amino acids. Germline-derived CDR1 and CDR2 are ENHRY and SYGVKD. The CDR3 sequence: CAINRQREGNEQFF. CDR3 in DNA: TGTGCCATCAATCGGCAGCGGGAGGGCAATGAGCAGTTCTTC.